A selection of T cell receptor beta chains follows, all from one sample in a study of blood T cell repertoires in COVID-19. Some clones are missing from TCRdb's copy, which holds only in-frame ones; the method was immunoSEQ multiplex PCR. This table holds approximately 200,000 clones, roughly four fifths found once. Sequencing used peripheral blood. Receptors originate from a woman aged 45-60 years with acute or convalescent COVID-19. Each CDR3 is given with its conserved first and last residue. Each record gives: J gene, clone size, CDR3 length, D gene, V gene, CDR3 protein, CDR3 DNA. The D gene is left open where the match is weak. Size is omitted from some rows. Given values are once, few, many or a class for expanded clones.

>TRBJ2-5|once|12|NA|TRBV29-1
CSVGQSQETQYF
TGCAGCGTCGGACAGTCACAAGAGACCCAGTACTTC
>TRBJ1-6|NA|17|TRBD1|TRBV4-3
CASSRRDRALMNSPLHF
TGCGCCAGCAGCCGCCGGGACAGGGCTCTTATGAATTCACCCCTCCACTTT
>TRBJ1-1|NA|15|NA|TRBV7-9
CASSPTLTPRTEAFF
TGTGCCAGCAGCCCCACACTGACCCCCAGGACTGAAGCTTTCTTT
>TRBJ1-5|NA|13|NA|TRBV27
CASTGQGRQPQHF
TGTGCCAGTACAGGGCAGGGTCGTCAGCCCCAGCATTTT
>TRBJ1-2|NA|14|NA|TRBV2
CASSEAREENGYTF
TGTGCCAGCAGTGAAGCCAGGGAAGAAAATGGCTACACCTTC
>TRBJ1-1|NA|13|NA|TRBV2
CASRINMNTEAFF
TGTGCCAGCAGGATAAACATGAACACTGAAGCTTTCTTT
>TRBJ1-2|NA|17|NA|TRBV28
CASSTGRGDIPPYGYTF
TGTGCCAGCAGCACCGGGCGGGGGGACATCCCACCCTATGGCTACACCTTC
>TRBJ1-1|NA|13|NA|TRBV11-3
CASSLFMNTEAFF
TGTGCCAGCAGCTTATTTATGAACACTGAAGCTTTCTTT
>TRBJ2-2|NA|16|TRBD2|TRBV9
CASSVLGTSAGGELFF
TGTGCCAGCAGCGTATTAGGGACTAGCGCTGGCGGGGAGCTGTTTTTT
>TRBJ2-3|NA|16|NA|TRBV28
CASRPSSGYSSDTQYF
TGTGCCAGCAGACCATCGTCAGGGTATTCTTCAGATACGCAGTATTTT
>TRBJ2-1|NA|13|NA|TRBV7-9
CASSLSGYNEQFF
TGTGCCAGCAGTCTCAGCGGTTACAATGAGCAGTTCTTC
>TRBJ2-7|NA|16|TRBD1|TRBV5-1
CASSSGGGTGSNEQYF
TGCGCCAGCAGCTCCGGCGGAGGGACAGGGAGTAACGAGCAGTACTTC
>TRBJ1-1|NA|12|TRBD1|TRBV7-9
CASSPDRGQAFF
TGTGCCAGCAGCCCCGACAGGGGGCAAGCTTTCTTT
>TRBJ2-7|NA|15|TRBD1|TRBV5-4
CASSLGTGRTYEQYF
TGTGCCAGCAGCCTTGGGACAGGGAGAACCTACGAGCAGTACTTC
>TRBJ1-1|NA|14|TRBD1|TRBV27
CASSFTGDVKAAFF
TGTGCCAGCAGTTTTACAGGGGACGTGAAGGCAGCTTTCTTT
>TRBJ1-2|NA|12|NA|TRBV7-9
CASSPTSYGYTF
TGTGCCAGCAGCCCCACGAGCTATGGCTACACCTTC
>TRBJ2-1|NA|12|NA|TRBV29-1
CSVEDRDDEQFF
TGCAGCGTTGAAGACAGGGATGATGAGCAGTTCTTC
>TRBJ1-1|NA|13|TRBD1|TRBV11-2
CASSLDRDTEAFF
TGTGCCAGCAGCCTTGACAGGGACACTGAAGCTTTCTTT
>TRBJ1-5|NA|12|NA|TRBV30
CAWSSGNQPQHF
TGTGCCTGGAGTTCGGGCAATCAGCCCCAGCATTTT
>TRBJ1-2|NA|15|NA|TRBV19
CASRTTGGRLHGYTF
TGTGCCAGTAGGACAACAGGAGGGCGCCTCCATGGCTACACCTTC
>TRBJ1-3|few|13|TRBD1|TRBV6-5
CASSRGLGNTIYF
TGTGCCAGCAGCAGGGGGCTAGGAAACACCATATATTTT
>TRBJ2-2|once|16|TRBD2|TRBV2
CASSETRGGAIGELFF
TGTGCCAGCAGTGAAACTCGCGGGGGGGCGATCGGGGAGCTGTTTTTT
>TRBJ2-7|NA|14|NA|TRBV6-2/TRBV6-3
CASSYGIQGHNQYF
TGTGCCAGCAGTTACGGTATACAGGGCCATAACCAGTACTTC
>TRBJ1-2|many|13|NA|TRBV12-3/TRBV12-4
CASSLKDIYGYTF
TGTGCCAGCAGTTTAAAGGACATCTATGGCTACACCTTC
>TRBJ1-4|NA|14|TRBD1|TRBV24-1
CATSEGRGLEKLFF
TGTGCCACCAGTGAAGGCAGGGGGCTTGAAAAACTGTTTTTT
>TRBJ1-4|few|16|TRBD1|TRBV18
CASSPQPGQGGEKLFF
TGTGCCAGCTCACCGCAACCGGGACAAGGGGGCGAAAAACTGTTTTTT
>TRBJ1-2|NA|14|NA|TRBV28
CASSLVGSLHGYTF
TGTGCCAGCAGTTTGGTCGGTAGTTTACATGGCTACACCTTC
>TRBJ2-3|NA|13|NA|TRBV3-1/TRBV3-2
CASSRRHEDTQYF
TGTGCCAGCAGCCGTCGACATGAAGATACGCAGTATTTT
>TRBJ1-1|NA|16|TRBD1|TRBV19
CASSIVWTGVTTEAFF
TGTGCCAGTAGTATAGTTTGGACAGGGGTAACAACTGAAGCTTTCTTT
>TRBJ1-6|NA|15|TRBD1|TRBV5-1
CASSTTGAGERTLHF
TGCGCCAGCAGCACGACAGGGGCGGGGGAGCGGACCCTCCACTTT
>TRBJ2-7|NA|13|NA|TRBV24-1
CATSGGNSYEQYF
TGTGCCACCTCGGGCGGGAACTCCTACGAGCAGTACTTC
>TRBJ1-1|NA|15|TRBD1|TRBV7-8
CASSTQGQGGTEAFF
TGTGCCAGCAGCACCCAAGGACAGGGCGGCACTGAAGCTTTCTTT
>TRBJ2-7|NA|13|TRBD1|TRBV12-3/TRBV12-4
CASRTDRDYEQYF
TGTGCCAGCAGGACCGACAGGGACTACGAGCAGTACTTC
>TRBJ1-3|NA|13|NA|TRBV6-6
CASSYGYEDTIYF
TGTGCCAGCAGTTACGGGTATGAGGACACCATATATTTT
>TRBJ2-1|NA|15|TRBD1|TRBV28
CASSKTGKAYNEQFF
TGTGCCAGCAGTAAGACAGGGAAGGCCTACAATGAGCAGTTCTTC
>TRBJ2-6|NA|22|TRBD2|TRBV4-3
CASSQGVGTSGREGSGANVLTF
TGCGCCAGCAGCCAGGGGGTCGGAACTAGCGGGAGGGAAGGCTCTGGGGCCAACGTCCTGACTTTC
>TRBJ2-7|NA|15|TRBD1|TRBV29-1
CSVGNTGQAFYEQYF
TGCAGCGTGGGTAATACGGGACAGGCCTTCTACGAGCAGTACTTC
>TRBJ1-1|NA|14|NA|TRBV18
CASSPSGVTTEAFF
TGTGCCAGCTCACCATCGGGGGTTACCACTGAAGCTTTCTTT
>TRBJ2-3|NA|15|TRBD2|TRBV4-2
CASSQRSGGADTQYF
TGTGCCAGCAGCCAGCGTAGCGGGGGGGCAGATACGCAGTATTTT
>TRBJ1-4|once|16|TRBD1|TRBV7-8
CASSLSTGTGAEKLFF
TGTGCCAGCAGCTTGTCTACCGGGACAGGGGCTGAAAAACTGTTTTTT
>TRBJ2-2|NA|17|TRBD2|TRBV6-4
CASSDSNSGRAGGELFF
TGTGCCAGCAGTGACTCGAATAGCGGGAGGGCCGGCGGGGAGCTGTTTTTT
>TRBJ2-1|NA|15|TRBD1|TRBV6-5
CASSHRGSSYNEQFF
TGTGCCAGCAGTCACAGGGGCAGCTCATACAATGAGCAGTTCTTC
>TRBJ1-1|NA|14|TRBD1|TRBV9
CASSVGQGAAEAFF
TGTGCCAGCAGCGTAGGGCAGGGGGCGGCTGAAGCTTTCTTT
>TRBJ1-2|NA|15|NA|TRBV18
CASSPLGEKNYGYTF
TGTGCCAGCTCACCACTGGGAGAAAAAAACTATGGCTACACCTTC
>TRBJ2-7|NA|17|NA|TRBV5-6
CASSLAYNPLATYEQYF
TGTGCCAGCAGCTTGGCCTATAACCCCTTAGCAACCTACGAGCAGTACTTC
>TRBJ2-3|NA|18|TRBD2|TRBV15
CATSRGEIAGYSTDTQYF
TGTGCCACCAGCAGAGGGGAAATAGCGGGGTATAGCACAGATACGCAGTATTTT
>TRBJ2-3|NA|17|TRBD1|TRBV7-9
CASSRVRQGANTDTQYF
TGTGCCAGCAGCCGAGTTCGACAGGGGGCGAACACAGATACGCAGTATTTT
>TRBJ1-1|NA|11|NA|TRBV11-1
CASLGPLGAFF
TGTGCCAGCCTGGGCCCCCTTGGAGCTTTCTTT
>TRBJ2-5|NA|17|TRBD1|TRBV27
CASSLTLGTGDRRTQYF
TGTGCCAGCAGTTTAACTCTCGGGACAGGTGATCGTCGGACCCAGTACTTC
>TRBJ2-3|NA|15|TRBD2|TRBV10-1
CASSETSGTPDTQYF
TGCGCCAGCAGTGAGACTAGCGGGACACCAGATACGCAGTATTTT
>TRBJ1-2|NA|10|NA|TRBV20-1
CSTADYGYTF
TGCAGTACGGCGGACTATGGCTACACCTTC
>TRBJ2-3|NA|13|TRBD2|TRBV10-3
CAIRGGQGDTQYF
TGTGCCATCAGGGGAGGGCAAGGGGATACGCAGTATTTT
>TRBJ1-1|few|15|TRBD1|TRBV19
CASSQPGQGNTEAFF
TGTGCCAGTAGTCAACCGGGACAGGGGAACACTGAAGCTTTCTTT
>TRBJ2-2|NA|15|TRBD1|TRBV7-3
CASSTGTGYTGELFF
TGTGCCAGCAGCACCGGGACAGGGTACACCGGGGAGCTGTTTTTT
>TRBJ1-1|NA|13|NA|TRBV2
CASSRDTGTEAFF
TGTGCCAGCAGCCGGGACACCGGCACTGAAGCTTTCTTT
>TRBJ1-4|few|14|NA|TRBV30
CAWSERATNEKLFF
TGTGCCTGGAGTGAGAGGGCAACTAATGAAAAACTGTTTTTT
>TRBJ2-3|NA|15|TRBD2|TRBV7-6
CASSSRGVGADTQYF
TGTGCCAGCAGCTCTCGGGGGGTTGGCGCAGATACGCAGTATTTT
>TRBJ1-6|NA|12|NA|TRBV2
CASSETGQALHF
TGTGCCAGCAGTGAAACAGGTCAGGCTCTCCACTTT
>TRBJ2-7|NA|14|TRBD1|TRBV10-1
CASRPGQKSPLKYF
TGCGCCAGCAGACCGGGACAGAAGTCTCCTTTGAAGTACTTC